This TCR beta chain emerged from a study of T cells in Graves' hyperthyroidism and ophthalmopathy. The V end was cut by 3 bases, the J end by 6 bases, with 14 bases between. The length of the CDR3 is 14 residues. TCR beta CDR3 sequences were amplified from RNA transcripts. TCR CDR3 underwent first-round RT-PCR with the HTBI primer set. TCRdb independently ran MiXCR on the multiplex PCR reads; one entry per CDR3 protein. The sample gives some 720,000 distinct CDR3 sequences, 16% of which show up once; around 7.7% is in the top ten. The study excluded patients with uncontrolled infection, other autoimmune disease, pregnancy or lactation. This clonotype was observed at least ten times.

The clonotype comes from a man younger than 35 with Graves' hyperthyroidism. The sequencing input was blood. The rearrangement links TRBV12-3 or TRBV12-4 to TRBJ1-1; D may be TRBD1 (6 bases). This CDR3 is CASSFKGHGPEAFF. The CDR3 bases are TGTGCCAGCAGTTTTAAGGGACACGGGCCTGAAGCTTTCTTT.